This TCR beta chain came from a study of a mutant IDH1 vaccine in newly diagnosed glioma. About the research overall: Treated patients comprised 62.5% males and around 38% females, mean age roughly 44 years.

Germline lookup yields CDR1 SGDLS and CDR2 YYNGEE. Trimming removed 7 bases from V and 2 bases from J, with 12 bases in between. The CDR3 sequence is 13 residues long. Regarding time point: week 47, end of study. A 20-mer mutant IDH1 peptide at 300 ug was injected subcutaneously with topical imiquimod. This table comes from immunoSEQ multiplex PCR, and its TCRdb copy is limited to in-frame clones, with some not included. The sample carries 24,000 or so clones, approximately 88% recorded once. By sample fraction, this clone is medium-sized. Its specificity is unknown. The V and J genes are TRBV9 and TRBJ1-1; D remains ambiguous. The sequenced sample was PBMCs, obtained from a glioma patient whose treatment included an IDH1 peptide vaccine. The TCR sequence derives from a man aged 35 to 55 with glioma. CDR3 in amino acids: CASQKEINTEAFF. The CDR3 nucleotides are TGTGCCAGCCAAAAGGAGATCAACACTGAAGCTTTCTTT.